A single sample is the source of the 9 T cell receptor beta chains below, sequenced in a study of blood T cell repertoires in COVID-19. Clones were sequenced by immunoSEQ multiplex PCR, and TCRdb holds only the in-frame ones, with some missing. The sample has about 210,000 clones; about 88% are singletons. Material for sequencing was peripheral blood. These receptors were collected from a man aged 40-49 years with acute or convalescent COVID-19.

This clone was observed once. The chain uses TRBV9 and TRBJ1-2, with TRBD1 matching over 7 bases. The trim removed 3 bases at V and 8 bases at J, leaving 7 bases unmatched. The CDR3 runs to 13 residues. Looked up from germline, CDR1 is SGDLS and CDR2 is YYNGEE. CDR3: CASSAQGRWGYTF. The CDR3 region has the DNA TGTGCCAGCAGCGCACAGGGGCGCTGGGGCTACACCTTC.

The chain combines TRBV4-3 with TRBJ2-1; D unclear. V dropped 0 bases and J dropped 1 base, with 7 bases sitting between them. The V gene's germline CDR1 is LGHNA and CDR2 YSLEER. The length of the CDR3 is 15 residues. The CDR3 DNA follows: TGCGCCAGCAGCCAAGACTTCACTTCCTACAATGAGCAGTTCTTC. Translating it yields CASSQDFTSYNEQFF.

The V and J genes are TRBV19 and TRBJ2-5, with 10 nucleotides matching TRBD1. The V gene's germline CDR1 is LNHDA and CDR2 SQIVND (reference sequence). Trimming took 6 bases from V and 5 from J; bases not matched to a gene: 3. There are 13 residues in the CDR3. The CDR3 loop reads CASRGTGAETQYF. The DNA for the CDR3 is TGTGCCAGTAGGGGGACAGGGGCGGAGACCCAGTACTTC. The whole variable domain, remainder taken from reference TRBV19 and TRBJ2-5, is DGGITQSPKYLFRKEGQNVTLSCEQNLNHDAMYWYRQDPGQGLRLIYYSQIVNDFQKGDIAEGYSVSREKKESFPLTVTSAQKNPTAFYLCASRGTGAETQYFGPGTRLLVL.

The chain recombines TRBV3-1 (or the pseudogene TRBV3-2) with TRBJ2-2, with no clear D. CDR3 length: 14 residues. Germline CDR1 LGHDT, CDR2 YNNKEL (reference sequence). V dropped 0 bases and J dropped 3 bases, with 5 bases sitting between them. This CDR3 reads CASSQEEYTGELFF. In DNA form, the CDR3 reads TGTGCCAGCAGCCAAGAAGAGTACACCGGGGAGCTGTTTTTT.

This rearrangement joins TRBV2 to TRBJ2-1, with D perhaps matching TRBD1 (6 bases). The ends were cut back, 10 bases at V and 6 bases at J, with 16 bases in the middle. Per germline, CDR1 SNHLY and CDR2 FYNNEI. This CDR3 is built from 13 residues. The CDR3 coding sequence is TGTGCCATCTTCACCGGGACAACCAATGAGCAGTTCTTC. Its protein product is CAIFTGTTNEQFF. The full variable domain, in which reference TRBV2 and TRBJ2-1 provide the parts outside the CDR3, is EPEVTQTPSHQVTQMGQEVILRCVPISNHLYFYWYRQILGQKVEFLVSFYNNEISEKSEIFDDQFSVERPDGSNFTLKIRSTKLEDSAMYFCAIFTGTTNEQFFGPGTRLTVL.

The genes are TRBV5-6 and TRBJ1-5; a weak D match, TRBD1 (5 bases). Trimming took 3 bases from V and 3 from J, leaving 10 bases between them. CDR1 and CDR2 (germline): SGHDT, YYEEEE. The CDR3 contains 14 residues. DNA of the CDR3: TGTGCCAGCAGCTCGCGACAGACCAATCAGCCCCAGCATTTT. Encoded protein: CASSSRQTNQPQHF.

The V call is TRBV6-5, the J call TRBJ2-7, with TRBD1 matching over 7 bases. V was pared by 2 bases and J by 4 bases, with 5 bases of the junction left unmatched. The CDR3 spans 14 residues. Germline V gives CDR1 MNHEY, CDR2 SVGAGI. The DNA for the CDR3 is TGTGCCAGCAGTTACGGTAAACAGGGGTACGAGCAGTACTTC. The encoded protein is CASSYGKQGYEQYF.

The J gene is TRBJ1-2, the V gene TRBV6-5; perhaps TRBD1 as D (6 bases). V dropped 6 bases and J dropped 2 bases, with 10 bases sitting between them. The CDR3 has 13 amino acids. CDR1 and CDR2 (germline): MNHEY, SVGAGI. The CDR3 region is CASRTQGNYGYTF. CDR3 nucleotides: TGTGCCAGCAGGACTCAGGGGAACTATGGCTACACCTTC.

This rearrangement joins TRBV6-5 to TRBJ2-3, with D possibly being TRBD1 (6 bases). Germline V lookup: CDR1 MNHEY, CDR2 SVGAGI. Trimming removed 6 bases from V and 4 bases from J, with 11 bases in between. The CDR3 runs to 13 residues. The CDR3 DNA sequence: TGTGCCAGCAGACAGGGTGTAGCAGATACGCAGTATTTT. Residues: CASRQGVADTQYF.